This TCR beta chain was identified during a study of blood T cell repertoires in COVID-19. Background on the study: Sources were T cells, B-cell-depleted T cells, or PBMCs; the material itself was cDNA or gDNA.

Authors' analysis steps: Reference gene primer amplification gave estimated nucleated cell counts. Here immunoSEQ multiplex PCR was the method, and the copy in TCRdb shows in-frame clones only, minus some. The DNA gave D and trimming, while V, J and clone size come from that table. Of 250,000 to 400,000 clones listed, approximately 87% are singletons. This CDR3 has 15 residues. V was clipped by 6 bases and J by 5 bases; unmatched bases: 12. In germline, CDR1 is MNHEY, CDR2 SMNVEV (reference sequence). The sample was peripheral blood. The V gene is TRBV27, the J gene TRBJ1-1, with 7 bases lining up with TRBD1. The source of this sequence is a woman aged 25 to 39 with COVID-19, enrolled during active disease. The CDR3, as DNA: TGTGCCAGCAGGCCAGACAGGGCGGGTATGACTGAAGCTTTCTTT. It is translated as CASRPDRAGMTEAFF.